The 6 T cell receptor beta chains listed next were all sequenced from one sample in a study of T-cell memory formation after mild COVID-19. TCRdb re-called the 5' RACE reads with MiXCR, one entry per CDR3 protein. The data show about 38,000 distinct CDR3 sequences, about 10% seen once. Sequences were obtained from PBMCs or a T cell subset sorted from them (not recorded which). The receptor set was obtained from a man between 18 and 29 years old who had mild COVID-19 (a few samples of this study predate the infection). Cell type and time point are not known.

This clonotype was picked up many times. One junction end does not reproduce the germline sequence, and a read error may be involved. DNA of the CDR3: TGTGCCAGCAGCGACCGGGACAGCCAAACCGGGGGGCTGTTTTTT. Protein product: CASSDRDSQTGGLFF. The rearrangement uses TRBV7-9 and TRBJ2-2; weak D call: TRBD1 (7 bases). The germline V gene encodes CDR1 SEHNR and CDR2 FQNEAQ (reference sequence). CDR3 length equals 15 residues.

In its sample, this clonotype was seen many times. This chain connects TRBV5-1 to TRBJ1-5; D is undetermined. V was shortened by 0 bases and J by 3 bases, with 4 bases between the two germline ends. Germline CDR1 and CDR2: SGHRS and YFSETQ. The CDR3 spans 13 residues. In DNA form, the CDR3 reads TGCGCCAGCAGCTTGGGACCCAATCAGCCCCAGCATTTT. It yields the protein CASSLGPNQPQHF.

Within the sample, this clonotype is medium-sized. The gene calls are TRBV4-3 and TRBJ2-6; 7 bases align to TRBD1. CDR3 size: 16 residues. With 0 bases clipped from V and 1 base from J, the junction kept 0 bases outside the gene matches. CDR1 and CDR2 from the germline V gene are LGHNA and YSLEER. CDR3 region: CASSQEGQSGANVLTF. CDR3 nucleotides: TGCGCCAGCAGCCAAGAGGGACAGTCTGGGGCCAACGTCCTGACTTTC.

This clonotype has at least ten counts. The chain uses TRBV20-1 and TRBJ2-1; 9 bases match TRBD2. Unmatched junction bases numbered 6, after V lost 1 base and J lost 5 bases. Germline loops: CDR1 DFQATT, CDR2 SNEGSKA (reference sequence). The length of the CDR3 is 15 residues. DNA of the CDR3: TGCAGTGCTAGAGGAGGCGGGGGGGCCAACAATGAGCAGTTCTTC. Translating gives CSARGGGGANNEQFF.

Many counts were recorded for this clonotype. The CDR3 bases are TGCAGTGCTTTCAACCCCTTGGTCAGGGAGAGCACAGATACGCAGTATTTT. Encoded protein: CSAFNPLVRESTDTQYF. V usage is TRBV20-1 and J usage is TRBJ2-3; the D gene could be TRBD1 or TRBD2 (5 bases each). The CDR3 sequence is 17 residues long. From germline, CDR1 is DFQATT and CDR2 SNEGSKA (reference sequence). The V end lost 5 bases, the J end lost 0 bases, and 21 bases lay between the germline ends.

This clonotype was recorded at least ten times. This sequence joins TRBV5-1 and TRBJ1-4, with D possibly TRBD1 on 5 matching bases. The CDR3 length is 14 residues. The V and J ends lost 0 bases and 5 bases respectively, with 8 bases between them. CDR1 is SGHRS and CDR2 is YFSETQ in the germline V gene. CDR3 residues: CASSLEGMNEKLFF. Written as DNA, the CDR3 is TGCGCCAGCAGCTTGGAGGGGATGAATGAAAAACTGTTTTTT. The variable domain in full, with the rest retrieved from reference TRBV5-1 and TRBJ1-4, is KAGVTQTPRYLIKTRGQQVTLSCSPISGHRSVSWYQQTPGQGLQFLFEYFSETQRNKGNFPGRFSGRQFSNSRSEMNVSTLELGDSALYLCASSLEGMNEKLFFGSGTQLSVL.